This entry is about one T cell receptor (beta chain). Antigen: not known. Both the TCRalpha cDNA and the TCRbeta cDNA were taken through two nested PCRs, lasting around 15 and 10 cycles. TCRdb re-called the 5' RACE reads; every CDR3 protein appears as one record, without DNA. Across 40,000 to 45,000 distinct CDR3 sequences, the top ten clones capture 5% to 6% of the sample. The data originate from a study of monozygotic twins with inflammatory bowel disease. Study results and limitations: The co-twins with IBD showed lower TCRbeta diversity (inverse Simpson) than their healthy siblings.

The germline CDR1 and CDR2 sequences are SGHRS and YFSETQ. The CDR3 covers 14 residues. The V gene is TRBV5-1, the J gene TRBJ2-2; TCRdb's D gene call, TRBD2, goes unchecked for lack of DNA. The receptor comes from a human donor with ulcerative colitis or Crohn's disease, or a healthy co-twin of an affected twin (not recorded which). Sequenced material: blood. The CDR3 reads CASSLALSPGELFF.